This T cell receptor (beta chain) was recorded in a study of T cell responses to AZD1222 COVID-19 vaccine. At the level of the study: Pooled together were second doses at about 4 or about 12 weeks. Study findings and constraints: Targeting of unmutated variant regions was reportedly seen in nearly half of spike-specific TCRs. Baseline serostatus was positive in only six AZD1222 recipients.

Germline assignment: CDR1 MDHEN and CDR2 SYDVKM. This CDR3 has 15 amino acids. V lost 4 bases, J lost 5 bases, and 8 bases stayed unmatched. TCRdb's copy holds only in-frame clones and misses some; the assay was immunoSEQ multiplex PCR. The top ten clones hold 20% to 25% of a sample with some 100,000 clones, approximately 91% of them seen once. About this clone itself: Its antigen remains unidentified.

The input for sequencing was peripheral blood, taken on day 0 of AZD1222 vaccination. The clonotype originates from an adult in good health. The J gene is TRBJ2-5, the V gene TRBV28; TRBD1 matches 9 bases. The CDR3, as DNA: TGTGCCAGCAGTTCCCTCGGACAGGGGAGGGAGACCCAGTACTTC. Protein sequence: CASSSLGQGRETQYF.